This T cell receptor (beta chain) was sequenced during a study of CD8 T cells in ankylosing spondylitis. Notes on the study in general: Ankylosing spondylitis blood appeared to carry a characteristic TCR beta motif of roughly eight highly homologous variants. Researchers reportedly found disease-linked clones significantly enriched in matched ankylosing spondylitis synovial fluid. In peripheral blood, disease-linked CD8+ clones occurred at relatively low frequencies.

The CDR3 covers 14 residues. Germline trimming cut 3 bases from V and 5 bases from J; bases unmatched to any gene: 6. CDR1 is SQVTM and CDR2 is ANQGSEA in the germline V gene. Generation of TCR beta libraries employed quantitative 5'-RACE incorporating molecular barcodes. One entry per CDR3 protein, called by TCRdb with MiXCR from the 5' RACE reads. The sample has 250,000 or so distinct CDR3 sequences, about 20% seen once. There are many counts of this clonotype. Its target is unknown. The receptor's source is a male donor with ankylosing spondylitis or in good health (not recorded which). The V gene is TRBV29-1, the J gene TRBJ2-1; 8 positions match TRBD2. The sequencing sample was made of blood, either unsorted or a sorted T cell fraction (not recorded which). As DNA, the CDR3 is TGCAGCGTTGACGAACTAGCGGAGGACAATGAGCAGTTCTTC. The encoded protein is CSVDELAEDNEQFF.